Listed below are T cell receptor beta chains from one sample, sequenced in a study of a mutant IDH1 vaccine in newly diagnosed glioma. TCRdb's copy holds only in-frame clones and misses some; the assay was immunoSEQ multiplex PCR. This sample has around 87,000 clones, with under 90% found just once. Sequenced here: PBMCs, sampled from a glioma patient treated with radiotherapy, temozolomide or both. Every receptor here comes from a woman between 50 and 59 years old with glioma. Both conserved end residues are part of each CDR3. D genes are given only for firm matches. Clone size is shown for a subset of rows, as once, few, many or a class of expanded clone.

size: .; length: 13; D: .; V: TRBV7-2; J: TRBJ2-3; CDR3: CASSSTVTDTQYF; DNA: TGTGCCAGCAGCTCGACAGTCACAGATACGCAGTATTTT
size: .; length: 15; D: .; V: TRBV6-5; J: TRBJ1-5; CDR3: CASSPRTAVNQPQHF; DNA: TGTGCCAGCAGTCCCCGGACAGCCGTCAATCAGCCCCAGCATTTT
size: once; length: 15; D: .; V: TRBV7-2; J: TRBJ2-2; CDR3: CASSTSQGYTGELFF; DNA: TGTGCCAGCAGCACTTCACAGGGTTACACCGGGGAGCTGTTTTTT
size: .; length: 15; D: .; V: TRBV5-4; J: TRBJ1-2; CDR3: CASSLLGAAGYGYTF; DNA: TGTGCCAGCAGCTTGTTAGGGGCCGCAGGCTATGGCTACACCTTC
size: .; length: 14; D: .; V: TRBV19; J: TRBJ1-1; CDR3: CASSILTENREAFF; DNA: TGTGCCAGTAGTATACTTACCGAAAATCGTGAAGCTTTCTTT
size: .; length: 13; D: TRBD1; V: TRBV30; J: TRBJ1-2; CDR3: CAWSTGVHYGYTF; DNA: TGTGCCTGGTCTACAGGGGTACACTATGGCTACACCTTC
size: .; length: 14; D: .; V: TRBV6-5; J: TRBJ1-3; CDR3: CASSYSKAGNTIYF; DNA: TGTGCCAGCAGTTACTCGAAGGCTGGAAACACCATATATTTT
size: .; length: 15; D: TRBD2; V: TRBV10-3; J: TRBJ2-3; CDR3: CAISPRGDGTDTQYF; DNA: TGTGCCATCAGTCCCCGGGGGGATGGGACAGATACGCAGTATTTT
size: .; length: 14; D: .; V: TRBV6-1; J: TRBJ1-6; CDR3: CASRTDVRNSPLHF; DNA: TGTGCCAGCAGGACGGATGTGCGTAATTCACCCCTCCACTTT
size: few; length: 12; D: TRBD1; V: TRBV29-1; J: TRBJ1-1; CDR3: CSALPGTGTAFF; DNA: TGCAGCGCCCTACCCGGGACAGGGACTGCTTTCTTT
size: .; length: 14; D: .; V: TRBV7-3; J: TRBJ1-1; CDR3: CASSPNTVNTEAFF; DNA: TGTGCCAGCAGCCCTAATACGGTGAACACTGAAGCTTTCTTT
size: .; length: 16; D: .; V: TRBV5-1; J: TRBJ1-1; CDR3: CASSPGRVGLNTEAFF; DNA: TGCGCCAGCAGCCCTGGCAGGGTGGGATTGAACACTGAAGCTTTCTTT
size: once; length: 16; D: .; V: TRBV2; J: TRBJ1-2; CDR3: CASTIIEGGGIYGYTF; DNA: TGTGCCAGCACCATAATCGAGGGGGGGGGAATTTATGGCTACACCTTC
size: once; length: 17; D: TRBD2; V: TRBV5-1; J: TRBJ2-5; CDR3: CASSVAGQRGGQETQYF; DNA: TGCGCCAGCAGCGTCGCCGGTCAGCGGGGGGGGCAAGAGACCCAGTACTTC
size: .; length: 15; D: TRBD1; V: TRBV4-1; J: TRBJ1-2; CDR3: CASSQDDRGSYGYTF; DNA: TGCGCCAGCAGCCAAGACGACAGGGGAAGCTATGGCTACACCTTC
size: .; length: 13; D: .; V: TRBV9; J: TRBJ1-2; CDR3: CASSGRSRGGYTF; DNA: TGTGCCAGCAGCGGGCGCAGTCGGGGGGGCTACACCTTC
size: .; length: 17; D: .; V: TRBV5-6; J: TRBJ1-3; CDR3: CASSLGSGGIGGNTIYF; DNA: TGTGCCAGCAGCTTGGGTTCTGGGGGTATCGGTGGAAACACCATATATTTT
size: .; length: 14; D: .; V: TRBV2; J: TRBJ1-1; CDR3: CASSDFRRDTEAFF; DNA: TGTGCCAGCAGTGACTTCCGCAGGGACACTGAAGCTTTCTTT
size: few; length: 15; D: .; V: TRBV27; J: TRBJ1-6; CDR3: CASSLIGQGGSPLHF; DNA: TGTGCCAGCAGTTTAATCGGGCAGGGAGGTTCACCCCTCCACTTT
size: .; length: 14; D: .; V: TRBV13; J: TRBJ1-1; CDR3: CASSGEYRLDEAFF; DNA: TGTGCCAGCAGCGGCGAGTATCGTTTGGATGAAGCTTTCTTT
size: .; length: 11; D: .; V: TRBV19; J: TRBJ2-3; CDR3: CASSIPDTQYF; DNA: TGTGCCAGTAGTATTCCGGATACGCAGTATTTT
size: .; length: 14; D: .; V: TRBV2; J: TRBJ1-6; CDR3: CASIEGGRQSPLHF; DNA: TGTGCCAGCATCGAGGGGGGGCGTCAGTCACCCCTCCACTTT
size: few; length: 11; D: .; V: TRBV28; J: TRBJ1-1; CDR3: CASRLNTEAFF; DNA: TGTGCCAGCAGGTTGAACACTGAAGCTTTCTTT
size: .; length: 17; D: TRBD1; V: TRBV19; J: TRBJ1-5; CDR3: CASSIWTGGEGNQPQHF; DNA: TGTGCCAGTAGTATCTGGACAGGGGGCGAAGGCAATCAGCCCCAGCATTTT
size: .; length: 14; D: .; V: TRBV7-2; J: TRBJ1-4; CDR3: CASSHGVGGEKLFF; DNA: TGTGCCAGCAGCCACGGTGTAGGGGGTGAAAAACTGTTTTTT
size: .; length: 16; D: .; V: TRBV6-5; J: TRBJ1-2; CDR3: CASSSFGTPHWKGYTF; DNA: TGTGCCAGCAGTTCCTTCGGGACACCCCACTGGAAAGGCTACACCTTC
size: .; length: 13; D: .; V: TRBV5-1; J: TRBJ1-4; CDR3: CASSPASNEKLFF; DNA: TGCGCCAGCAGCCCGGCTTCTAATGAAAAACTGTTTTTT
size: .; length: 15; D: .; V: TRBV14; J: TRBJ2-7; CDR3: CASSNRVRGAYEQYF; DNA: TGTGCCAGCAGCAACCGGGTCCGCGGGGCCTACGAGCAGTACTTC
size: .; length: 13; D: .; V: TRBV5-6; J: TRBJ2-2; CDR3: CASSLEGVGELFF; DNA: TGTGCCAGCAGCTTGGAAGGGGTCGGGGAGCTGTTTTTT
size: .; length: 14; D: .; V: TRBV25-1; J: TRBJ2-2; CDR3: CASRTDGSGGELFF; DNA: TGTGCCAGCAGGACGGACGGATCCGGCGGGGAGCTGTTTTTT
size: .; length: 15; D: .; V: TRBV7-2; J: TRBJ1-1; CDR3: CASSLVFGVNTEAFF; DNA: TGTGCCAGCAGCTTAGTATTTGGAGTCAACACTGAAGCTTTCTTT
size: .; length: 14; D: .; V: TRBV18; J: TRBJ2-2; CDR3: CASSPPFNTGELFF; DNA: TGTGCCAGCTCACCACCGTTTAACACCGGGGAGCTGTTTTTT
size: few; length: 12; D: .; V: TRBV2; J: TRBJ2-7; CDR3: CASSDSLGEQYF; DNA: TGTGCCAGCAGTGATTCCCTAGGAGAGCAGTACTTC
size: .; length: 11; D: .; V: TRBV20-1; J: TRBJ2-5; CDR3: CSARDPETQYF; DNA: TGCAGTGCTAGAGACCCAGAGACCCAGTACTTC
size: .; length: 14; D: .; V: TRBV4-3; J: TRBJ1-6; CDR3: CASSQDHVNSPLHF; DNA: TGCGCCAGCAGCCAAGATCACGTAAATTCACCCCTCCACTTT